Sequencing of this T cell receptor (beta chain) was carried out in a study of identical twins. A universal primer site was added by template switching, and unique molecular identifiers were carried by the cDNA. TCRdb reanalysed the 5' RACE reads using MiXCR and keeps one entry per CDR3 protein. This sample carries 500,000 to 700,000 distinct CDR3 sequences, roughly 6.6% of them seen once, and the ten largest clones take about 1.6%. This clonotype has a count of ten or more. The target antigen is unknown. The germline V and J ends were trimmed by 4 bases and 6 bases, with 11 bases remaining between them. CDR1 is ENHRY and CDR2 is SYGVKD in the germline V gene. This CDR3 region has 13 residues. Study-wide points: The degree of excess twin sharing was weaker in beta out-of-frame sequences. High-abundance cord blood beta clonotypes had fewer insertions; memory repertoires showed none. These conclusions were based on statistical analysis (cross-sectional, not following the same donors).

Separately, the same data were catalogued under a study of yellow fever vaccine responses in identical twins.

Material: PBMCs. The chain is built from TRBV10-3 and TRBJ2-3, with a tentative D call TRBD1 (6 bases). This clonotype was obtained from a woman aged 18-29 years in good health. CDR3 sequence reads: CAISASRGDTQYF. In DNA form, the CDR3 reads TGTGCCATCAGTGCATCCAGGGGCGATACGCAGTATTTT.